The table lists the clone carrying this T cell receptor beta chain with many counts. No antigen is known for it. These data belong to a study of human T cells and chemical hapten exposure. For the study at large: Patients received weekly diphenylcyclopropenone doses to the scalp throughout the approximately 23-week study.

This sample's time point: patch test 1, 2 weeks after DPC sensitization. Treatment of the sample: therapeutic diphenylcyclopropenone sensitization with weekly scalp DPC. Blood collection took place prior to placing each patch test. Findings and limits, study-wide: Clustering by CDR3 similarity yielded significantly more large clusters from expanded TCRs than controls.

Each CDR3 protein is one row after TCRdb ran MiXCR on the RACE reads. The data hold under 450,000 distinct CDR3 sequences, with more than 4.5% observed a single time. Source: whole blood, taken in connection with sensitization to the hapten diphenylcyclopropenone (DPC). The TCR sequence derives from a woman between 45 and 65 years old with alopecia areata. Some clones in this sample may be carry-over from other donors' samples.

The CDR3 sequence: CASSQVLGVAGELFF. The CDR3 nucleotides read TGCGCCAGCAGCCAAGTCCTGGGGGTGGCCGGGGAGCTGTTTTTT. This chain connects TRBV4-1 to TRBJ2-2; the D call may be TRBD1 or TRBD2 (5 bases each). The germline V gene encodes CDR1 MGHRA and CDR2 YSYEKL. V dropped 1 base and J dropped 6 bases, with 12 bases sitting between them. CDR3 length equals 15 residues.